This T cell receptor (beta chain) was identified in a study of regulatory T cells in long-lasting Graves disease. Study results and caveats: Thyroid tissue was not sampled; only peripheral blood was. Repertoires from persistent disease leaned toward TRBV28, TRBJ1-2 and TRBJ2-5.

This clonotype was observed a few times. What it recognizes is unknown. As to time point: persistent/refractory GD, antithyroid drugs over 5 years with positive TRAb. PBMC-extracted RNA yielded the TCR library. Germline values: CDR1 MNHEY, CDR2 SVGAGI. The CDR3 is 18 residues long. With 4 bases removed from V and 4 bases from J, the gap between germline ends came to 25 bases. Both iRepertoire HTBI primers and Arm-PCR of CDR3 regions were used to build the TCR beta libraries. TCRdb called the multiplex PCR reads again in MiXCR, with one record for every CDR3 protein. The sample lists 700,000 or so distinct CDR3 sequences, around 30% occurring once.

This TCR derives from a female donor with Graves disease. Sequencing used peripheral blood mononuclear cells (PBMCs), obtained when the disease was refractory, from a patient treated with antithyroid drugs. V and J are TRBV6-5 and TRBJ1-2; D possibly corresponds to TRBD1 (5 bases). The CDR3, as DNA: TGTGCCAGCAGTTTCCACACCCCGTCCGGGGTCGGGACCTATGGCTACACCTTC. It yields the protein CASSFHTPSGVGTYGYTF.